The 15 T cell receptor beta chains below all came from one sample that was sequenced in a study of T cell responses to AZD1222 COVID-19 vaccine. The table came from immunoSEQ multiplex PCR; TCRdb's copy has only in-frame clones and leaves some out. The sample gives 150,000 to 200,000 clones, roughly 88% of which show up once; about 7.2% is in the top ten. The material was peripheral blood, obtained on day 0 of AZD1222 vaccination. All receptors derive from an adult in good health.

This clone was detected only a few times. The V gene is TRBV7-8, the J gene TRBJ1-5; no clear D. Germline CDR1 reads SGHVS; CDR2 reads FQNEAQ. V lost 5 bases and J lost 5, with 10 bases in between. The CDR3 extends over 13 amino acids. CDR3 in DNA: TGTGCCAGCAGCCCAGAACCCCATCAGCCCCAGCATTTT. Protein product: CASSPEPHQPQHF.

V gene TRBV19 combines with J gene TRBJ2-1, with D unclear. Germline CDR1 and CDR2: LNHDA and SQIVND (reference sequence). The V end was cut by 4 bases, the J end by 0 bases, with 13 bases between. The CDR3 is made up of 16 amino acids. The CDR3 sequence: CASSKDPWGSYNEQFF. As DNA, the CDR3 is TGTGCCAGTAGTAAGGACCCCTGGGGCTCCTACAATGAGCAGTTCTTC.

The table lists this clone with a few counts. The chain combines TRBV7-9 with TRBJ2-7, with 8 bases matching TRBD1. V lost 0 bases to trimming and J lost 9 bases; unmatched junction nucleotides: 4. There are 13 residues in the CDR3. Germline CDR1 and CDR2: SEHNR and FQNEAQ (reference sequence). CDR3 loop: CASSLAGGQGQYF. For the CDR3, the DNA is TGTGCCAGCAGCTTAGCAGGAGGACAGGGGCAGTACTTC.

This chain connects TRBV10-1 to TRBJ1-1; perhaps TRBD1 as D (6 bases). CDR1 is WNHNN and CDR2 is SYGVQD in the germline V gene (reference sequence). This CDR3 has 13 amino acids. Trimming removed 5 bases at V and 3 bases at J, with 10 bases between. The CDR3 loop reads CASSYREDTEAFF. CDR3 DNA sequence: TGCGCCAGCAGTTACAGGGAGGACACTGAAGCTTTCTTT.

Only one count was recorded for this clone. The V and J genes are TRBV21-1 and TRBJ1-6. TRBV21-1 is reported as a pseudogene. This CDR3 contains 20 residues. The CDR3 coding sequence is TGTGCCAGCAGCAAGTACTCAACGCGGACGGGGAGCTCCTATAATTCACCCCTCCACTTT. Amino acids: CASSKYSTRTGSSYNSPLHF.

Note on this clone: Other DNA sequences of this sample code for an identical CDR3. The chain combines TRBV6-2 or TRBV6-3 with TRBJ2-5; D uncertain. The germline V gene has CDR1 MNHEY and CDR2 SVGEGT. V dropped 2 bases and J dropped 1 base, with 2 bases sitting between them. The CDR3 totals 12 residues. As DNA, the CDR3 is TGTGCCAGCAGTTACGGCCAAGAGACCCAGTACTTC. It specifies CASSYGQETQYF.

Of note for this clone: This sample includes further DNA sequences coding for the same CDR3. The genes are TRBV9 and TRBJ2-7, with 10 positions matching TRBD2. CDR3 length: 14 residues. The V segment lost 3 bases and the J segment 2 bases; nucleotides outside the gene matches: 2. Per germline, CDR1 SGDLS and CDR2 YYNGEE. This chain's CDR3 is CASSASGGAYEQYF. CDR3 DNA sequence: TGTGCCAGCAGCGCGAGCGGGGGGGCCTACGAGCAGTACTTC.

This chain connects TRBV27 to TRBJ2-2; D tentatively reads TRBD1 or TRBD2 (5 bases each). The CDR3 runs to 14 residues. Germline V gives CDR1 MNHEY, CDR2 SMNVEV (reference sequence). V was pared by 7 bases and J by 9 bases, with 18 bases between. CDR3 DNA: TGTGCCAGCACCCTGAACCCCCGGGACCGGGAGCTGTTTTTT. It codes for CASTLNPRDRELFF.

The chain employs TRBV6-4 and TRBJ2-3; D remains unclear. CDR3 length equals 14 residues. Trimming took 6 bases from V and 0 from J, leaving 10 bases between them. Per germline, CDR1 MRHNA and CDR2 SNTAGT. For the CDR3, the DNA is TGTGCCAGCAGCCAGGACGGAAGCACAGATACGCAGTATTTT. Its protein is CASSQDGSTDTQYF.

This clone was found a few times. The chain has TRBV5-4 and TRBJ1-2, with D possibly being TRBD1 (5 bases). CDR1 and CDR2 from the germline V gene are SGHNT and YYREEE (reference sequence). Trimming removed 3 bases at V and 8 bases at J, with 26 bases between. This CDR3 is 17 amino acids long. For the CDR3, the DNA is TGTGCCAGCAGCTCTCCCCTCTCAGGCGGGGGACGGCGGGGCTACACCTTC. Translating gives CASSSPLSGGGRRGYTF.

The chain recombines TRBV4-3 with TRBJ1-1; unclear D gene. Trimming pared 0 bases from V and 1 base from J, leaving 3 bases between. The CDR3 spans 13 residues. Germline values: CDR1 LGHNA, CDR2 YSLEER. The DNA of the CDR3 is TGCGCCAGCAGCCAAGATCCGAACACTGAAGCTTTCTTT. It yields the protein CASSQDPNTEAFF.

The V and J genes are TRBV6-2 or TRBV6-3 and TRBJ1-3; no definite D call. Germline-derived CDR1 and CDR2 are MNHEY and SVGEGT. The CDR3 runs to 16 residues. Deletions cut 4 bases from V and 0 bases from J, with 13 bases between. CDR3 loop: CASSSPDGSSGNTIYF. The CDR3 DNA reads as TGTGCCAGCAGTTCCCCCGACGGAAGCTCTGGAAACACCATATATTTT.

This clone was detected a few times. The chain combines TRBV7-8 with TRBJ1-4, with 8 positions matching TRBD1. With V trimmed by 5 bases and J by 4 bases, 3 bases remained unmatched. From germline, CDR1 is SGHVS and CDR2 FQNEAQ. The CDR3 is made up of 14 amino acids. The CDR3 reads CASSIQGGNEKLFF. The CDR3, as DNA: TGTGCCAGCAGCATACAGGGGGGTAATGAAAAACTGTTTTTT.

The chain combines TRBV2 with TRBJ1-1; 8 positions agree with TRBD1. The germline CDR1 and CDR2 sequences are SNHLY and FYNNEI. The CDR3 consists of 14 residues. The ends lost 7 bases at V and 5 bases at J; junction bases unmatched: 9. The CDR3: CASTKGQGVTEAFF. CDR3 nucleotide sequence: TGTGCCAGCACAAAAGGACAGGGTGTAACTGAAGCTTTCTTT.

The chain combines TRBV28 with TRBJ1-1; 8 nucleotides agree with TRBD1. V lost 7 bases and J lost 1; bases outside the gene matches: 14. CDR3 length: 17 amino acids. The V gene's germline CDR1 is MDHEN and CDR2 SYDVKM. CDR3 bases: TGTGCCAGCAATCCCAGACAGGGGAGAGTAAGGAACACTGAAGCTTTCTTT. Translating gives CASNPRQGRVRNTEAFF. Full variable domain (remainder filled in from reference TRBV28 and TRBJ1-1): DVKVTQSSRYLVKRTGEKVFLECVQDMDHENMFWYRQDPGLGLRLIYFSYDVKMKEKGDIPEGYSVSREKKERFSLILESASTNQTSMYLCASNPRQGRVRNTEAFFGQGTRLTVV.